The next 30 T cell receptor beta chains were all read from a single sample in a study of CD8 T cells in ankylosing spondylitis. TCRdb ran MiXCR on the 5' RACE reads and lists one entry per CDR3 protein. The repertoire includes 200,000 to 300,000 distinct CDR3 sequences, about 24% of them detected once, and more than 0.6% sits in the top ten. The sample taken for sequencing was blood, either unsorted or a sorted T cell fraction (not recorded which). These receptor sequences come from a male donor with ankylosing spondylitis or in good health (not recorded which).

The rearrangement joins TRBV5-4 to TRBJ2-3, with D unresolved. The CDR3 runs to 15 residues. The germline V and J ends were trimmed by 0 bases and 4 bases, with 12 bases remaining between them. Germline assignment: CDR1 SGHNT and CDR2 YYREEE (reference sequence). CDR3 nucleotides: TGTGCCAGCAGCTTGGCGTATATCGCTGCAGATACGCAGTATTTT. It codes for CASSLAYIAADTQYF.

The chain combines TRBV20-1 with TRBJ2-5; 8 nucleotides line up with TRBD1. Germline V gene sequence: CDR1 DFQATT, CDR2 SNEGSKA (reference sequence). V trimming: 0 bases; J trimming: 6 bases; junction bases outside the gene matches: 6. The CDR3 is 14 amino acids. The CDR3 loop is CSAREARDRKTQYF. The CDR3 DNA sequence: TGCAGTGCTAGAGAGGCCAGGGACAGGAAGACCCAGTACTTC.

V is TRBV6-1 and J is TRBJ2-7; possible D gene TRBD1, 5 bases. The germline V and J ends were trimmed by 6 bases and 0 bases, with 12 bases remaining between them. CDR1 and CDR2 (germline): MNHNS, SASEGT. The CDR3 sequence is 14 residues long. In nucleotides, the CDR3 is TGTGCCAGCAGCATCCAGGGAACCTCCTACGAGCAGTACTTC. As protein: CASSIQGTSYEQYF.

At least ten counts were recorded for this clonotype. The gene calls are TRBV20-1 and TRBJ2-7; D not resolved. V was pared by 3 bases and J by 2 bases, with 8 bases between. The CDR3 runs 12 residues. Per germline, CDR1 DFQATT and CDR2 SNEGSKA (reference sequence). CDR3 DNA sequence: TGCAGTGCTAGGAAGCAGGCCTACGAGCAGTACTTC. This gives the protein CSARKQAYEQYF.

In its sample, this clonotype was seen many times. The chain joins TRBV6-4 to TRBJ2-3, with D possibly called TRBD1 or TRBD2 (5 bases each). Trimming pared 0 bases from V and 3 bases from J, leaving 10 bases between. Germline CDR1 reads MRHNA; CDR2 reads SNTAGT. The CDR3 spans 15 residues. CDR3 loop: CASSDSGTHTDTQYF. As DNA, the CDR3 is TGTGCCAGCAGTGACTCCGGGACCCATACAGATACGCAGTATTTT.

The chain is built from TRBV20-1 and TRBJ2-5; TRBD1 agrees at 9 bases. Unmatched junction bases numbered 9, after V lost 3 bases and J lost 7 bases. The CDR3 has 14 amino acids. Looked up from germline, CDR1 is DFQATT and CDR2 is SNEGSKA (reference sequence). The CDR3 DNA follows: TGCAGTGCTAGCGGGGACAGGGCTACAGGGACCCAGTACTTC. Protein: CSASGDRATGTQYF.

V gene TRBV10-3 combines with J gene TRBJ2-1, with D possibly matching TRBD2 (6 bases). Trimming removed 8 bases at V and 7 bases at J, with 21 bases between. The germline CDR1 and CDR2 sequences are ENHRY and SYGVKD. The CDR3 length is 15 residues. The CDR3 DNA sequence: TGTGCCATCTCTCGCCGGGACTCCCCGGGAAATGAGCAGTTCTTC. The encoded protein is CAISRRDSPGNEQFF.

This clonotype was observed at least ten times. This chain connects TRBV20-1 to TRBJ2-5; 12 bases are shared with TRBD2. The CDR3 consists of 15 residues. Germline V CDR1 and CDR2: DFQATT, SNEGSKA (reference sequence). The ends lost 0 bases at V and 4 bases at J; junction bases unmatched: 3. The CDR3 sequence: CSARDPSGGAETQYF. The CDR3 DNA follows: TGCAGTGCTAGAGACCCTAGCGGGGGGGCAGAGACCCAGTACTTC.

This clonotype was counted many times. J is TRBJ2-2 and V is TRBV28; D may be TRBD1 or TRBD2 (7 bases each). CDR1 is MDHEN, CDR2 SYDVKM, per germline. Trimming left V 7 bases short and J 4 bases short, with 19 bases between. CDR3 size: 16 residues. The CDR3 DNA is TGTGCCAGCACCCATACTCCAGGGGGGGGCACCGGGGAGCTGTTTTTT. It yields the protein CASTHTPGGGTGELFF.

This chain links TRBV29-1 with TRBJ2-3; D is possibly TRBD2 (6 bases). V lost 7 bases and J 0 bases, leaving 11 bases between the germline ends. The CDR3 totals 13 residues. Germline V gives CDR1 SQVTM, CDR2 ANQGSEA. The CDR3 sequence is CSGRDFSTDTQYF. CDR3 coding DNA: TGCAGCGGGCGGGACTTCAGCACAGATACGCAGTATTTT.

At least ten counts were recorded for this clonotype. The chain joins TRBV7-7 to TRBJ2-5, with D perhaps TRBD2 (6 bases). CDR1 and CDR2 (germline): SSHAT, FNYEAQ (reference sequence). Trimming stripped 5 bases from V and 3 bases from J, with 10 bases between. This CDR3 comprises 13 residues. In DNA, the CDR3 is TGTGCCAGCAGCCGGGGGTTCGAAGAGACCCAGTACTTC. This codes for CASSRGFEETQYF.

The table lists this clonotype with many counts. This chain's CDR3 is CASSYSSGTTNEKLFF. The CDR3 DNA follows: TGTGCCAGCAGTTACTCGTCGGGGACCACTAATGAAAAACTGTTTTTT. J is TRBJ1-4 and V is TRBV6-5, with a possible D match to TRBD1 (5 bases). From germline, CDR1 is MNHEY and CDR2 SVGAGI. The CDR3 length is 16 residues. V shed 0 bases and J shed 2 bases, with 10 bases lying between them.

This clonotype was counted many times. The rearrangement links TRBV20-1 to TRBJ1-1; 7 bases map to TRBD1. This CDR3 is 13 amino acids long. The ends lost 4 bases at V and 3 bases at J; junction bases unmatched: 5. Germline V CDR1 and CDR2: DFQATT, SNEGSKA (reference sequence). The CDR3 DNA reads as TGCAGTGCTACTCAGGGGGTAGACACTGAAGCTTTCTTT. Protein sequence: CSATQGVDTEAFF.

The rearrangement links TRBV7-9 to TRBJ1-4, with 7 bases aligning to TRBD1. This CDR3 has 12 amino acids. Germline V gene lookup returns CDR1 SEHNR and CDR2 FQNEAQ (reference sequence). V lost 5 bases to trimming and J lost 12 bases; unmatched junction nucleotides: 6. CDR3 sequence (DNA): TGTGCCAGCAGCCTCCCCAGGGGGGAACTGTTTTTT. Translation gives CASSLPRGELFF.

This clonotype has a count of ten or more. The chain combines TRBV7-6 with TRBJ2-7; 10 bases are shared with TRBD2. CDR3 size: 16 residues. The V gene end was trimmed by 4 bases and the J gene end by 0 bases; junction bases not matched to a gene: 6. Germline CDR1 reads SGHVS; CDR2 reads FNYEAQ. The CDR3 DNA reads TGTGCCAGCAGCTGGCCTAGCGGGGGACCCTCCTACGAGCAGTACTTC. Protein: CASSWPSGGPSYEQYF.

The genes are TRBV5-6 and TRBJ1-2; TRBD1 agrees at 8 bases. The CDR3 is 13 residues long. Germline CDR1 is SGHDT and CDR2 is YYEEEE. The V and J ends lost 0 bases and 10 bases, in that order; junction bases with no gene match: 5. The CDR3 region has the DNA TGTGCCAGCAGCTTGGGACAGGGGATTATCTACACCTTC. This translates into CASSLGQGIIYTF. The full variable domain, in which reference TRBV5-6 and TRBJ1-2 provide the parts outside the CDR3, is DAGVTQSPTHLIKTRGQQVTLRCSPKSGHDTVSWYQQALGQGPQFIFQYYEEEERQRGNFPDRFSGHQFPNYSSELNVNALLLGDSALYLCASSLGQGIIYTFGSGTRLTVV.

The J gene is TRBJ2-3, the V gene TRBV9, with TRBD2 identical over 8 bases. Trimming at V came to 5 bases and at J to 1 base, leaving 3 bases not matched to a gene. Germline V gene data show CDR1 as SGDLS and CDR2 as YYNGEE. The CDR3 runs to 14 residues. CDR3 amino acids: CASSATSGTDTQYF. CDR3 nucleotide sequence: TGTGCCAGCAGTGCGACTAGCGGCACAGATACGCAGTATTTT.

In this sample, this clonotype turned up many times. This sequence joins TRBV20-1 and TRBJ1-1; 10 bases agree with TRBD1. The CDR3 runs 16 residues. Germline lookup yields CDR1 DFQATT and CDR2 SNEGSKA (reference sequence). With 6 bases clipped from V and 3 bases from J, the junction kept 13 bases outside the gene matches. CDR3 sequence: CSARIPGQGTYTEAFF. The CDR3 bases are TGCAGTGCCCGCATTCCGGGACAGGGGACGTACACTGAAGCTTTCTTT.

This clonotype was detected a few times. The J gene is TRBJ1-6, the V gene TRBV20-1, with TRBD1 matching 10 bases. This CDR3 spans 13 amino acids. Germline V lookup: CDR1 DFQATT, CDR2 SNEGSKA (reference sequence). CDR3 in amino acids: CTPRGTGASPLHF. In DNA form, the CDR3 reads TGCACCCCTCGGGGGACAGGGGCATCACCCCTCCACTTT.

The CDR3 DNA sequence: TGTGCCAGCAGCCAAGTTATTCGGGGGACTGGCACAGATACGCAGTATTTT. Its protein product is CASSQVIRGTGTDTQYF. V is TRBV3-1 and J is TRBJ2-3; possibly TRBD2 for D (6 bases). The V and J ends lost 1 base and 1 base respectively, with 15 bases between them. CDR1 is LGHDT and CDR2 is YNNKEL in the germline V gene (reference sequence). The length of the CDR3 is 17 residues.

This clonotype was counted at least ten times. The genes are TRBV5-8 and TRBJ1-5, with D perhaps TRBD1 (5 bases). The length of the CDR3 is 14 residues. Per germline, CDR1 SGHTS and CDR2 YDEGEE. The V end was cut by 6 bases, the J end by 4 bases, with 14 bases between. CDR3: CASKGGGWNQPQHF. The CDR3 DNA sequence: TGTGCCAGCAAGGGCGGGGGTTGGAATCAGCCCCAGCATTTT.

This clonotype was found many times. The rearrangement links TRBV29-1 to TRBJ1-5, with TRBD1 as a possible D gene (5 bases). Germline values: CDR1 SQVTM, CDR2 ANQGSEA. Trimming pared 5 bases from V and 1 base from J, leaving 6 bases between. There are 12 residues in the CDR3. The CDR3 DNA reads as TGCAGCGTTCGGGACAGCAATCAGCCCCAGCATTTT. It is translated as CSVRDSNQPQHF.

This clonotype turned up a few times. This sequence joins TRBV3-1 and TRBJ2-4; D is perhaps TRBD2 (6 bases). Trimming removed 4 bases at V and 7 bases at J, with 11 bases between. Looked up from germline, CDR1 is LGHDT and CDR2 is YNNKEL (reference sequence). The CDR3 loop spans 13 amino acids. CDR3 in DNA: TGTGCCAGCAGCCCCCGTGGGGGGAACATTCAGTACTTC. As protein: CASSPRGGNIQYF.

This chain links TRBV10-3 with TRBJ2-3; 10 positions agree with TRBD1. With 0 bases clipped from V and 4 bases from J, the junction kept 1 base outside the gene matches. The CDR3 is 15 amino acids. The germline V gene has CDR1 ENHRY and CDR2 SYGVKD. The CDR3 reads CAISESGQGADTQYF. As DNA, the CDR3 is TGTGCCATCAGTGAGTCCGGACAGGGGGCAGATACGCAGTATTTT.

This clonotype has just a few counts. The CDR3 DNA sequence: TGCAGTGCTAGGGGACAGGGTAACATGAACACTGAAGCTTTCTTT. As protein: CSARGQGNMNTEAFF. The gene calls are TRBV20-1 and TRBJ1-1; 9 bases align to TRBD1. V dropped 3 bases and J dropped 0; count of bases not matched to a gene: 5. This CDR3 region has 15 residues. Germline CDR1 is DFQATT and CDR2 is SNEGSKA (reference sequence).

The chain couples TRBV2 to TRBJ2-1; 15 bases agree with TRBD2. The CDR3 contains 15 residues. CDR1 is SNHLY, CDR2 FYNNEI, per germline. Trimming took 6 bases from V and 9 from J; bases not matched to a gene: 6. In DNA form, the CDR3 reads TGTGCCAGCAGGAGGACTAGCGGGGGGGCCGGTGAGCAGTTCTTC. It translates to CASRRTSGGAGEQFF. Drawing the rest from reference TRBV2 and TRBJ2-1, the complete variable domain is EPEVTQTPSHQVTQMGQEVILRCVPISNHLYFYWYRQILGQKVEFLVSFYNNEISEKSEIFDDQFSVERPDGSNFTLKIRSTKLEDSAMYFCASRRTSGGAGEQFFGPGTRLTVL.

This clonotype was recorded many times. The chain links TRBV20-1 to TRBJ2-7; TRBD1 matches at 11 bases. CDR1 is DFQATT and CDR2 is SNEGSKA in the germline V gene (reference sequence). Losses at the gene ends were 6 bases for V and 3 bases for J; bases not matched to a gene: 10. The CDR3 runs to 15 residues. The CDR3 is CSADPGTGGYYEQYF. The CDR3 nucleotides read TGCAGTGCAGATCCCGGGACAGGGGGATACTACGAGCAGTACTTC.

The chain recombines TRBV10-3 with TRBJ2-7; D not certain. This CDR3 is built from 12 residues. V was trimmed by 3 bases and J by 7 bases, leaving 10 bases between them. Germline loops: CDR1 ENHRY, CDR2 SYGVKD. The DNA for the CDR3 is TGTGCCATCAGTGATGGGTCCTGGGAGCAGTACTTC. Translation gives CAISDGSWEQYF.

The chain uses TRBV9 and TRBJ2-1; D is perhaps TRBD1 (6 bases). Germline values: CDR1 SGDLS, CDR2 YYNGEE. Trimming pared 1 base from V and 0 bases from J, leaving 14 bases between. The CDR3 has 17 amino acids. As DNA, the CDR3 is TGTGCCAGCAGCGTAAATGCAGGGGCCAGCTCCTACAATGAGCAGTTCTTC. Translated: CASSVNAGASSYNEQFF. Combining the CDR3 with reference TRBV9 and TRBJ2-1 gives the whole variable domain DSGVTQTPKHLITATGQRVTLRCSPRSGDLSVYWYQQSLDQGLQFLIQYYNGEERAKGNILERFSAQQFPDLHSELNLSSLELGDSALYFCASSVNAGASSYNEQFFGPGTRLTVL.

The table lists this clonotype with many counts. The chain links TRBV2 to TRBJ2-2, with D perhaps TRBD2 (5 bases). Germline-derived CDR1 and CDR2 are SNHLY and FYNNEI. V lost 5 bases, J lost 7 bases, and 11 bases lay in between. This CDR3 spans 13 amino acids. The CDR3 DNA reads TGTGCCAGCAGTCATACTAGAGACGGGGAGCTGTTTTTT. Its protein product is CASSHTRDGELFF.